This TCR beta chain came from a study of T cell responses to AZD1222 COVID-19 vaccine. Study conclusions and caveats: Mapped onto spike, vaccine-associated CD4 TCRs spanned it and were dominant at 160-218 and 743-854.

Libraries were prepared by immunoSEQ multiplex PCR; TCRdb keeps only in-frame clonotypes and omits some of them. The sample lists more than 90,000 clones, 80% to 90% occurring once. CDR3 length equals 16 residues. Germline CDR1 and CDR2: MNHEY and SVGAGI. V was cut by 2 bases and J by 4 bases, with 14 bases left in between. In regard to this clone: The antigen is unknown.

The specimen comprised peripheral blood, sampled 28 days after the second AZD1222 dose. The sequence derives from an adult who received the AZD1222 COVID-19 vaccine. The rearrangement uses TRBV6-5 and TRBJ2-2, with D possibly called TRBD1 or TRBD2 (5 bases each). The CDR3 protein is CASSYPTGRGTGELFF. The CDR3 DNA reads TGTGCCAGCAGTTACCCTACGGGACGGGGCACCGGGGAGCTGTTTTTT.